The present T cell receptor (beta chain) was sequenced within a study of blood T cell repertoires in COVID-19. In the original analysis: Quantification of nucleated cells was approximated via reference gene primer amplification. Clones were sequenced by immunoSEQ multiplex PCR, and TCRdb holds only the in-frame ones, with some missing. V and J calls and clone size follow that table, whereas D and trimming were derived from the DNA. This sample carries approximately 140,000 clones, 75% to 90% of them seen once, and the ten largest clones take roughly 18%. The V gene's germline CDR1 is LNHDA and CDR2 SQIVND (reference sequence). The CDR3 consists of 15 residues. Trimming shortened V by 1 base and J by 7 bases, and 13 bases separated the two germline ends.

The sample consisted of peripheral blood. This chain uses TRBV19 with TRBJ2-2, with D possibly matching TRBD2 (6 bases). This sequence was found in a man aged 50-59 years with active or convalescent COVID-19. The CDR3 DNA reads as TGTGCCAGTAGTATAGCTGGGGGACTTAACGGGGAGCTGTTTTTT. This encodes CASSIAGGLNGELFF. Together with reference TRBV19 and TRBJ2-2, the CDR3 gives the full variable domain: DGGITQSPKYLFRKEGQNVTLSCEQNLNHDAMYWYRQDPGQGLRLIYYSQIVNDFQKGDIAEGYSVSREKKESFPLTVTSAQKNPTAFYLCASSIAGGLNGELFFGEGSRLTVL.